This T cell receptor (beta chain) was documented in a study of technical replicates of blood from a handful of donors. The CDR3 has 15 amino acids. Germline V lookup: CDR1 MNHEY, CDR2 SVGAGI. The V gene end was trimmed by 4 bases and the J gene end by 4 bases; junction bases not matched to a gene: 5. Using immunoSEQ multiplex PCR, the repertoire was profiled, and TCRdb retains in-frame clones only, with some absent. The repertoire holds approximately 13,000 clones, with roughly 83% as singletons. The specimen was PBMCs. The chain links TRBV6-5 to TRBJ1-4, with 8 bases identical to TRBD1. The sequence came from a human donor in good health. CDR3 in amino acids: CASSSGQGFNEKLFF. CDR3 in DNA: TGTGCCAGCAGTTCCGGACAGGGCTTTAATGAAAAACTGTTTTTT.